This TCR beta chain was captured in a study of T cell changes during pregnancy in multiple sclerosis. Profiled with immunoSEQ multiplex PCR; TCRdb holds only in-frame clones, not every one. The profile shows about 72,000 clones, 90% to 95% of them singletons. Germline lookup yields CDR1 MNHNY and CDR2 SVGAGI (reference sequence). The V end lost 4 bases, the J end lost 4 bases, and 16 bases lay between the germline ends. The CDR3 contains 15 residues. The genes are TRBV6-6 and TRBJ1-1, with D uncertain. The sequenced sample was peripheral blood, obtained in the third trimester of pregnancy. The origin of this receptor is a female donor in good health, enrolled as a control in a pregnancy study. CDR3 DNA sequence: TGTGCCAGCAGTTCCCCCGACGGGATGGGCACTGAAGCTTTCTTT. Translating gives CASSSPDGMGTEAFF.